This TCR beta chain was identified in a study of T cell clonality in common variable immunodeficiency. Whole-study results and caveats: Fewer deletions and N-nucleotide insertions were reportedly seen in common variable immunodeficiency TCR beta sequences. What drives increased CVID clonality needs T cell subpopulation sequencing.

This clone has ten or more counts. Its antigen is not known. From the germline J gene comes the end of the CDR3, since the read stops 3 residues before it. CVID and control samples used equivalent genomic DNA input. TCRdb keeps only in-frame clones here, not all; method: immunoSEQ multiplex PCR. This sample has over 30,000 clones, each found more than once. This CDR3 region has 16 residues. V lost 7 bases to trimming and J lost 10 bases; unmatched junction nucleotides: 17. Per germline, CDR1 MDHEN and CDR2 SYDVKM. The receptor's source is a human donor with common variable immunodeficiency. The chain recombines TRBV28 with TRBJ1-4; 8 nucleotides align to TRBD1. What was sequenced was peripheral blood mononuclear cells. The covered CDR3 bases are TGTGCCAGCACCGAATTAACCGGACAGGGAAGGGTAAAA. Amino acid sequence: CASTELTGQGRVK. The CDR3 in its entirety is CASTELTGQGRVKLFF.